The source of this T cell receptor (beta chain) is a study of cytomegalovirus exposure and HLA in healthy donors. Study conclusions and caveats: Among TCR beta chains, those listed as cytomegalovirus-associated numbered about 160. Rarity marked most TCR sequences, yet some public TCRs occurred in many donors. Researchers reported that a few CMV-associated chains were confirmed in vitro as CMV antigen-specific. Published work reported that the classifier diagnosed cytomegalovirus status with high specificity and sensitivity.

Method: immunoSEQ multiplex PCR; TCRdb's copy keeps in-frame clones and lacks some. The data hold about 160,000 clones, with about 82% observed a single time. With regard to this clone: Its antigen is unidentified.

This TCR derives from a man aged 30 to 45 in good health and CMV-seropositive. Sequenced material: PBMCs.

Here the CDR3 reads CASSLRGENSPLHF. The DNA of the CDR3 is TGTGCCAGCAGCCTTAGGGGCGAGAATTCACCCCTCCACTTT. J is TRBJ1-6 and V is TRBV7-8; D might be TRBD1 (5 bases). From germline, CDR1 is SGHVS and CDR2 FQNEAQ. V dropped 5 bases and J dropped 7 bases, with 12 bases sitting between them. The CDR3 contains 14 residues.